These 5 T cell receptor beta chains came from one sample sequenced in a study of T cell responses to AZD1222 COVID-19 vaccine. Some clones are missing from TCRdb's copy, which holds only in-frame ones; the method was immunoSEQ multiplex PCR. The sample holds more than 150,000 clones, roughly 92% seen once. The source material was peripheral blood, sampled on day 0 of AZD1222 vaccination. Every receptor here comes from an adult in good health.

V gene TRBV21-1 combines with J gene TRBJ2-7; TRBD2, the table's D call, lacks a check against the DNA. TRBV21-1 is noted as a pseudogene. The CDR3 has 13 residues. The CDR3 sequence: CASSKGPRVQQYV. In DNA, the CDR3 is TGTGCCAGCAGCAAAGGCCCTCGGGTGCAGCAGTACGTC.

The chain uses TRBV14 and TRBJ1-2; weak D call: TRBD1 (6 bases). The CDR3 loop spans 16 amino acids. V was cut by 4 bases and J by 3 bases, with 18 bases left in between. CDR1 and CDR2 from the germline V gene are SGHDN and FVKESK. The CDR3 nucleotides are TGTGCCAGCAGCCCTGCTCCCAGGGGCCTGGACTATGGCTACACCTTC. It is translated as CASSPAPRGLDYGYTF. Drawing the rest from reference TRBV14 and TRBJ1-2, the complete variable domain is EAGVTQFPSHSVIEKGQTVTLRCDPISGHDNLYWYRRVMGKEIKFLLHFVKESKQDESGMPNNRFLAERTGGTYSTLKVQPAELEDSGVYFCASSPAPRGLDYGYTFGSGTRLTVV.

The rearrangement links TRBV24-1 to TRBJ2-2; 7 nucleotides agree with TRBD1. Looked up from germline, CDR1 is KGHDR and CDR2 is SFDVKD. The ends lost 1 base at V and 7 bases at J; junction bases unmatched: 5. The CDR3 extends over 15 amino acids. CDR3 DNA sequence: TGTGCCACCAGTGATTTACAGGGGTTCGGCGGGGAGCTGTTTTTT. This translates into CATSDLQGFGGELFF.

V and J are TRBV12-3 or TRBV12-4 and TRBJ1-2; D gene unclear. The V end lost 7 bases, the J end lost 4 bases, and 10 bases lay between the germline ends. The CDR3 spans 12 residues. In DNA, the CDR3 is TGTGCCAGCACCCTTGGTGGCTATGGCTACACCTTC. Protein product: CASTLGGYGYTF.

In its sample, this clone was seen once. The chain employs TRBV28 and TRBJ2-6; 7 nucleotides agree with TRBD1. V was pared by 4 bases and J by 4 bases, with 7 bases of the junction left unmatched. The CDR3 length is 16 residues. In germline, CDR1 is MDHEN, CDR2 SYDVKM. The CDR3 reads CASSSATGAGANVLTF. CDR3 nucleotides: TGTGCCAGCAGTTCCGCCACAGGGGCCGGGGCCAACGTCCTGACTTTC.